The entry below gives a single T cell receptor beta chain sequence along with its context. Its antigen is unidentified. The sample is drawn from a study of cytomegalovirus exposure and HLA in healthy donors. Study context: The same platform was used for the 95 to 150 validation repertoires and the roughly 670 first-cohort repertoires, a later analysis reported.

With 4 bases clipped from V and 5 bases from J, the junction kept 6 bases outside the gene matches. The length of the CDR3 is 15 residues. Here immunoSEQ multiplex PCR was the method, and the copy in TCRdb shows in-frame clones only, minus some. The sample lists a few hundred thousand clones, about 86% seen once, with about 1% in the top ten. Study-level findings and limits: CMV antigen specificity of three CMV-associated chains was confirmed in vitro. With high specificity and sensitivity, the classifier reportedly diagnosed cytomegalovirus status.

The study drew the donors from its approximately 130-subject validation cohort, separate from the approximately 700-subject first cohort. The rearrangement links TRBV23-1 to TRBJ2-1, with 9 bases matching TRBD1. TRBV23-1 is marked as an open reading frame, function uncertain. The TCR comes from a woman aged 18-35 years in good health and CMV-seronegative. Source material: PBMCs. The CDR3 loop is CASSLGTGCHNEQFF. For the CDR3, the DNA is TGCGCCAGCAGTCTTGGGACAGGGTGCCACAATGAGCAGTTCTTC.